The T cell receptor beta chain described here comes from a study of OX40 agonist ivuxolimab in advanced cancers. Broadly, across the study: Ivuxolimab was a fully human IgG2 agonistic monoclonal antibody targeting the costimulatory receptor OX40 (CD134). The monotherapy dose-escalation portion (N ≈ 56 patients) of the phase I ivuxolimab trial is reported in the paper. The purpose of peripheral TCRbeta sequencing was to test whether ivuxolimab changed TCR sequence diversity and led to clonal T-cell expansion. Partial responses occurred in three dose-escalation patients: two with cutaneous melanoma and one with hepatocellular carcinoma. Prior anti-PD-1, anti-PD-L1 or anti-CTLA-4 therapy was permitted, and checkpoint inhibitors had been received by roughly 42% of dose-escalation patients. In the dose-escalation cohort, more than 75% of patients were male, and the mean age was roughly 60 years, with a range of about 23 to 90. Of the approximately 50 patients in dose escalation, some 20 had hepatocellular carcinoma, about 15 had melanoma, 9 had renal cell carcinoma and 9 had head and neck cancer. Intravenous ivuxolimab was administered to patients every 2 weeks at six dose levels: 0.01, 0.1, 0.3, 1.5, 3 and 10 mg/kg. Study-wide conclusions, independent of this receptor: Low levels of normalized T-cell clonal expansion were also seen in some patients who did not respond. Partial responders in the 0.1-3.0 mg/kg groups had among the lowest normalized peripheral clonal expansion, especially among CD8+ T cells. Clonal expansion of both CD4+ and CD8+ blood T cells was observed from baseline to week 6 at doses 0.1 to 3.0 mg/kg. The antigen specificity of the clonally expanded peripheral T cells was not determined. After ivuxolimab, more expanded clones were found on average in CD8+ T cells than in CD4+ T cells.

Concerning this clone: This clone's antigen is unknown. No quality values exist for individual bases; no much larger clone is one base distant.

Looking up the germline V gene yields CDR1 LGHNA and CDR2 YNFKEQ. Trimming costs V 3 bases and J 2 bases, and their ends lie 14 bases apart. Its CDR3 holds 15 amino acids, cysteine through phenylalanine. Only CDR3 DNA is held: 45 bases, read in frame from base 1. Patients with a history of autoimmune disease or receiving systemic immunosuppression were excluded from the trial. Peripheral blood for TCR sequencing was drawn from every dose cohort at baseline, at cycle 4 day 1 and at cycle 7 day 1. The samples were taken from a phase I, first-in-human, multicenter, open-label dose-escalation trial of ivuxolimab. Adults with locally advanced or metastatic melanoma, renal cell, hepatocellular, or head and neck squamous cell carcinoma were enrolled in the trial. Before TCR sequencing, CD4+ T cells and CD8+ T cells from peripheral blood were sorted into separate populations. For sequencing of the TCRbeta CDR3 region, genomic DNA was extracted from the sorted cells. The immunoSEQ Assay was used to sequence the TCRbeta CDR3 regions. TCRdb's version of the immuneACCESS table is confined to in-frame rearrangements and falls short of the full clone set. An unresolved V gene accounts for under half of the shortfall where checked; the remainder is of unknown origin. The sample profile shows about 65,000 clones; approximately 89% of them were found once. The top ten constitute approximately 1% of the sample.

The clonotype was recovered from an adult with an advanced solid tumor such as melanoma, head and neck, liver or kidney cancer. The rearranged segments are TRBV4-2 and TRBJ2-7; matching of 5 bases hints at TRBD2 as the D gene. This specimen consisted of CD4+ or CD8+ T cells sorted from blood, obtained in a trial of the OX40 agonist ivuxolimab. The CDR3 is CASSQIQTGTYEQYF. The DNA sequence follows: TGTGCCAGCAGCCAGATACAGACGGGAACCTACGAGCAGTACTTC.